A single sample gave rise to the 6 T cell receptor beta chains below, sequenced in a study of shared clonotypes between healthy human individuals. The method was immunoSEQ multiplex PCR; TCRdb's version includes in-frame clones alone and lacks a portion of them. The repertoire holds approximately 600,000 clones, approximately 95% seen once, with around 0.12% in the top ten. CD45RO-negative cells were positively selected for CCR7, leaving out terminally differentiated effector memory CD45RA+ cells. Sequencing was carried out using naive CD8+ T cells sorted from blood. The receptors stem from a woman younger than 45 in good health.

V and J are TRBV6-4 and TRBJ2-6; D is unresolved. Between the trimmed V and J ends, which lost 5 bases and 4 bases, there was a span of 9 bases. Germline CDR1 reads MRHNA; CDR2 reads SNTAGT. The CDR3 sequence is 14 residues long. The CDR3 is CASSRLSGANVLTF. In DNA form, the CDR3 reads TGTGCCAGCAGTAGGCTGTCCGGGGCCAACGTCCTGACTTTC.

V gene TRBV5-6 combines with J gene TRBJ1-3, with a weak D call TRBD1 (5 bases). The CDR3 consists of 15 residues. Germline assignment: CDR1 SGHDT and CDR2 YYEEEE. Trimming removed 0 bases at V and 2 bases at J, with 9 bases between. The CDR3 nucleotides read TGTGCCAGCAGCTTGGAACAGGACCCTGGAAACACCATATATTTT. Its translation is CASSLEQDPGNTIYF.

The rearrangement uses TRBV5-6 and TRBJ2-7; D is unclear. Trimming pared 1 base from V and 3 bases from J, leaving 8 bases between. This CDR3 comprises 13 residues. The V gene's germline CDR1 is SGHDT and CDR2 YYEEEE. For the CDR3, the DNA is TGTGCCAGCAGCTTGCAAATCAGCTACGAGCAGTACTTC. It is translated as CASSLQISYEQYF.

The rearrangement links TRBV5-6 to TRBJ2-7, with 7 bases aligning to TRBD1. The CDR3 is 15 amino acids. Germline CDR1 SGHDT, CDR2 YYEEEE. With 3 bases clipped from V and 0 bases from J, the junction kept 6 bases outside the gene matches. CDR3 nucleotide sequence: TGTGCCAGCAGCTGGGACAGTGTGAGCTCCTACGAGCAGTACTTC. Translated, it gives CASSWDSVSSYEQYF. Together with reference TRBV5-6 and TRBJ2-7, the CDR3 gives the full variable domain: DAGVTQSPTHLIKTRGQQVTLRCSPKSGHDTVSWYQQALGQGPQFIFQYYEEEERQRGNFPDRFSGHQFPNYSSELNVNALLLGDSALYLCASSWDSVSSYEQYFGPGTRLTVT.

The V gene is TRBV19, the J gene TRBJ2-7; D uncertain. The germline V gene has CDR1 LNHDA and CDR2 SQIVND (reference sequence). Trimming removed 7 bases at V and 0 bases at J, with 7 bases between. There are 12 residues in the CDR3. CDR3 sequence (DNA): TGTGCCAGTACCGGGCACTCCTACGAGCAGTACTTC. Its translation is CASTGHSYEQYF.

This clone was picked up one time. The CDR3 region has the DNA TGTGCCATCAGTGATGGAGGGGGAGATTTTGGCTACACCTTC. Its protein is CAISDGGGDFGYTF. V gene TRBV10-3 combines with J gene TRBJ1-2, with D perhaps matching TRBD1 (6 bases). V dropped 3 bases and J dropped 7 bases, with 15 bases sitting between them. Germline V gene lookup returns CDR1 ENHRY and CDR2 SYGVKD. The CDR3 consists of 14 residues.